This paragraph reports one T cell receptor beta chain. Its cognate antigen is unknown. CDR3 length equals 15 residues. The germline V gene encodes CDR1 SGHVS and CDR2 FNYEAQ. The V end was cut by 3 bases, the J end by 0 bases, with 10 bases between. These data originate in a study of CD8 T cells in ankylosing spondylitis. Study conclusions and caveats: In ankylosing spondylitis patients, matched synovial fluid reportedly showed significant enrichment of disease-linked clones. As for the disease-linked clones, they showed a CD8+ phenotype and occurred at relatively low frequencies in peripheral blood. What seemed typical of ankylosing spondylitis blood was a TCR beta motif built from several highly homologous variants.

In making TCR beta libraries, quantitative 5'-RACE with molecular barcodes was used. TCRdb independently ran MiXCR on the 5' RACE reads; one entry per CDR3 protein. The table records under 950,000 distinct CDR3 sequences, roughly 19% of them present only once. The TCR sequence derives from a male donor with ankylosing spondylitis. V gene TRBV7-6 combines with J gene TRBJ2-3; D ambiguous. Sequencing was carried out using blood, either unsorted or a sorted T cell fraction (not recorded which). CDR3 loop: CASSLVGKSTDTQYF. The CDR3 region has the DNA TGTGCCAGCAGCTTGGTGGGCAAGAGCACAGATACGCAGTATTTT.